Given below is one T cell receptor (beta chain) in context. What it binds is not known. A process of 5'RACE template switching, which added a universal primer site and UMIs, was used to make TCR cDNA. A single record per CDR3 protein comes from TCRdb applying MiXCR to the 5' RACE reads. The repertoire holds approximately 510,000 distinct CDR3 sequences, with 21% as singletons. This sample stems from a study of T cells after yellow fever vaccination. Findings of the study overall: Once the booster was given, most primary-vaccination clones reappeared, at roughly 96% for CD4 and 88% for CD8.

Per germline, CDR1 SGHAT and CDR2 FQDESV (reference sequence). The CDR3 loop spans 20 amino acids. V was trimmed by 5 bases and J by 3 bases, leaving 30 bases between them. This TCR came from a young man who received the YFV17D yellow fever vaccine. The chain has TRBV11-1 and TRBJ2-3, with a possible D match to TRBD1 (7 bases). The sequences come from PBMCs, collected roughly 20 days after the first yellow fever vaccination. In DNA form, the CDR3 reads TGTGCCAGCAGCACAGAACGACAGGGTGGAGGGCCAGTCGGGACAGATACGCAGTATTTT. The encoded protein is CASSTERQGGGPVGTDTQYF.